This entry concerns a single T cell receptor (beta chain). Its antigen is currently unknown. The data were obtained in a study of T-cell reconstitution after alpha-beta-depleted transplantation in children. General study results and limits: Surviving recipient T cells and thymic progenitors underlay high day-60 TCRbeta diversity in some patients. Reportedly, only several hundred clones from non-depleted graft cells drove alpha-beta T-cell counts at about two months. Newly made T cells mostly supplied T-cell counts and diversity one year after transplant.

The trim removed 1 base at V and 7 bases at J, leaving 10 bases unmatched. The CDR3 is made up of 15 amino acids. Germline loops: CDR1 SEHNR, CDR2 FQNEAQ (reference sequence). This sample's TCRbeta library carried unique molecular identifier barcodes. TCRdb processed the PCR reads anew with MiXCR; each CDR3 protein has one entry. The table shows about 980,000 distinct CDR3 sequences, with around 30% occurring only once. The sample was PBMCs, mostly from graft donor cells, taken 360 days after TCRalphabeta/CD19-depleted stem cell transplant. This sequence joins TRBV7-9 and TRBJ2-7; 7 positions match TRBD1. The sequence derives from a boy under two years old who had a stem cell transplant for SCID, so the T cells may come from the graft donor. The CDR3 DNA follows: TGTGCCAGCAGCTTAGGGGTAGGGGGCCCGGGAGAGCAGTACTTC. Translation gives CASSLGVGGPGEQYF.